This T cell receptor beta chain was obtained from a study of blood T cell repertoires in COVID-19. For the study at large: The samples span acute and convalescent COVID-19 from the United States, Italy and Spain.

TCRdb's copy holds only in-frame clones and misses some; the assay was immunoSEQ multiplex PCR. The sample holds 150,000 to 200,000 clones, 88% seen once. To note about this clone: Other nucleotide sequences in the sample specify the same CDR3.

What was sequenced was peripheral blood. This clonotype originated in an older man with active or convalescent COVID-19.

This CDR3 reads CASSLAGGGYEQYF. The CDR3, as DNA: TGTGCCAGCAGCTTGGCCGGGGGGGGCTACGAGCAGTACTTC. The chain links TRBV5-4 to TRBJ2-7, with TRBD2 identical over 8 bases. Germline trimming cut 0 bases from V and 3 bases from J; bases unmatched to any gene: 2. This CDR3 comprises 14 residues. The germline CDR1 and CDR2 sequences are SGHNT and YYREEE (reference sequence). The variable domain in full, with the rest retrieved from reference TRBV5-4 and TRBJ2-7, is ETGVTQSPTHLIKTRGQQVTLRCSSQSGHNTVSWYQQALGQGPQFIFQYYREEENGRGNFPPRFSGLQFPNYSSELNVNALELDDSALYLCASSLAGGGYEQYFGPGTRLTVT.